This entry concerns a single TCR beta chain. The method was immunoSEQ multiplex PCR; TCRdb's version includes in-frame clones alone and lacks a portion of them. The profile shows tens of thousands of clones, roughly 91% of them singletons. The CDR3 is 16 amino acids. Germline assignment: CDR1 LNHDA and CDR2 SQIVND (reference sequence). V shed 5 bases, J shed 4 bases, and the junction held 12 bases outside the gene matches. This entry is derived from a study of blood T cell repertoires in COVID-19. The gene calls are TRBV19 and TRBJ1-2; 8 bases are a match to TRBD1. Sequenced: peripheral blood. The receptor was derived from a man aged 50 to 59 with active COVID-19. The CDR3 coding sequence is TGTGCCAGTAGTCTCCCAGGGGGCGCTAAGGGCTATGGCTACACCTTC. It translates to CASSLPGGAKGYGYTF.